A single sample gave rise to the 27 T cell receptor beta chains below, sequenced in a study of shared clonotypes between healthy human individuals. Assay used: immunoSEQ multiplex PCR; TCRdb lists only in-frame clones, some missing. The repertoire includes about 1 million clones, about 70% of them detected once, and over 1.3% sits in the top ten. The sample taken for sequencing was memory CD4+ T cells sorted from blood. Indicated subset: CD45RA-negative fraction. All receptors derive from a man between 18 and 35 years old in good health.

The sample holds a few counts of this clone. The J gene is TRBJ1-1, the V gene TRBV19; D call uncertain. This CDR3 comprises 10 residues. Germline V lookup: CDR1 LNHDA, CDR2 SQIVND (reference sequence). CDR3 sequence reads: CPGRETEAFF. The CDR3 nucleotides read TGTCCCGGGCGCGAGACTGAAGCTTTCTTT.

Concerning this clone itself: A junction boundary mismatches the germline segment, possibly from a read error. The J gene is TRBJ2-5, the V gene TRBV7-7; D perhaps matches TRBD2 (7 bases). CDR1 is SSHAT and CDR2 is FNYEAQ in the germline V gene (reference sequence). The length of the CDR3 is 14 residues. The CDR3 DNA reads as TGTGCTAGCAGCTTAGGGGCAGGGGAGGGGACCCAGTACTTC. It specifies CASSLGAGEGTQYF. Variable domain in full (rest from reference TRBV7-7 and TRBJ2-5): GAGVSQSPRYKVTKRGQDVTLRCDPISSHATLYWYQQALGQGPEFLTYFNYEAQPDKSGLPSDRFSAERPEGSISTLTIQRTEQRDSAMYRCASSLGAGEGTQYFGPGTRLLVL.

The chain carries TRBV9 and TRBJ2-7; 10 nucleotides agree with TRBD2. With 0 bases clipped from V and 7 bases from J, the junction kept 10 bases outside the gene matches. CDR3 length: 16 residues. Germline V gene lookup returns CDR1 SGDLS and CDR2 YYNGEE. DNA for the CDR3: TGTGCCAGCAGCGTAGAGCGAGCGGGAGGGCCGGGGGAGCAGTACTTC. Its translation is CASSVERAGGPGEQYF.

The chain couples TRBV7-2 to TRBJ2-7, with 9 bases fitting TRBD1. The germline CDR1 and CDR2 sequences are SGHTA and FQGNSA. V was pared by 5 bases and J by 6 bases, with 8 bases of the junction left unmatched. The CDR3 is 14 residues long. This CDR3 is CASSQGQGLGEQYF. The CDR3 nucleotides are TGTGCCAGCAGCCAGGGACAGGGACTTGGCGAGCAGTACTTC.

V usage is TRBV7-3 and J usage is TRBJ2-1, with D uncertain. The germline V gene has CDR1 SGHTA and CDR2 FQGTGA. The CDR3 is made up of 16 amino acids. V gave up 5 bases and J gave up 1 base, with 15 bases separating them. In DNA, the CDR3 is TGTGCCAGCAGCATGGGCGGCTCAAGGTCCTACAATGAGCAGTTCTTC. As protein: CASSMGGSRSYNEQFF.

The chain carries TRBV25-1 and TRBJ1-3; 10 bases line up with TRBD1. The CDR3 runs to 14 residues. Germline V gene lookup returns CDR1 MGHDK and CDR2 SYGVNS. With 5 bases clipped from V and 5 bases from J, the junction kept 3 bases outside the gene matches. DNA for the CDR3: TGTGCCAGCAGTCCGGGACAGGGGCGAAACACCATATATTTT. It codes for CASSPGQGRNTIYF. The whole variable domain, filled in from reference TRBV25-1 and TRBJ1-3, reads EADIYQTPRYLVIGTGKKITLECSQTMGHDKMYWYQQDPGMELHLIHYSYGVNSTEKGDLSSESTVSRIRTEHFPLTLESARPSHTSQYLCASSPGQGRNTIYFGEGSWLTVV.

The chain joins TRBV15 to TRBJ2-3; 8 bases line up with TRBD2. The CDR3 covers 14 residues. V was clipped by 4 bases and J by 6 bases; unmatched bases: 6. CDR1 is LNHNV and CDR2 is YYDKDF in the germline V gene (reference sequence). The CDR3 here is CATSKLSGKDTQYF. CDR3 in DNA: TGTGCCACCAGCAAACTTAGCGGGAAGGATACGCAGTATTTT.

The J gene is TRBJ1-6, the V gene TRBV6-5; the D is unclear. This CDR3 comprises 15 residues. Trimming removed 0 bases from V and 9 bases from J, with 12 bases in between. The germline V gene encodes CDR1 MNHEY and CDR2 SVGAGI. CDR3 nucleotides: TGTGCCAGCAGTTACTCCGACCCCCAGACTTCACCCCTCCACTTT. Its translation: CASSYSDPQTSPLHF.

In this sample, this clone turned up once. The chain is built from TRBV28 and TRBJ2-1, with a tentative D call TRBD1 (5 bases). The V gene's germline CDR1 is MDHEN and CDR2 SYDVKM. Trimming left V 2 bases short and J 2 bases short, with 10 bases between. The CDR3 has 15 amino acids. CDR3 in amino acids: CASSLLDKTYNEQFF. The DNA of the CDR3 is TGTGCCAGCAGTTTACTGGACAAAACCTACAATGAGCAGTTCTTC.

This clone came up a few times. The CDR3 spells CASSVDWGFSGATENEQFF. The CDR3 DNA reads as TGTGCCAGCAGCGTAGATTGGGGTTTTTCAGGGGCTACTGAGAATGAGCAGTTCTTC. The chain uses TRBV9 and TRBJ2-1; perhaps TRBD1 as D (6 bases). There are 19 residues in the CDR3. Germline V gene data show CDR1 as SGDLS and CDR2 as YYNGEE. V lost 0 bases to trimming and J lost 7 bases, with 26 bases between them.

V gene TRBV2 combines with J gene TRBJ1-2; no clear D gene. V was pared by 4 bases and J by 7 bases, with 10 bases between. Germline assignment: CDR1 SNHLY and CDR2 FYNNEI. This CDR3 contains 12 residues. The CDR3 sequence is CASSVSGSGYTF. The CDR3 bases are TGTGCCAGCAGTGTCAGCGGCAGTGGCTACACCTTC.

This clone was seen a handful of times. For the CDR3, the DNA is TGTGCCAGCAGCTATAACGCAAATCTTGGAAACACCATATATTTT. Encoded protein: CASSYNANLGNTIYF. The genes are TRBV4-2 and TRBJ1-3; D uncertain. Trimming took off 5 bases at V and 3 bases at J, with 14 bases between the two ends. CDR3 length equals 15 residues. CDR1 and CDR2 (germline): LGHNA, YNFKEQ.

This chain connects TRBV2 to TRBJ1-3, with D maybe TRBD1 (6 bases). Germline V gene sequence: CDR1 SNHLY, CDR2 FYNNEI. V was trimmed by 4 bases and J by 2 bases, leaving 12 bases between them. The CDR3 contains 15 residues. The CDR3: CASSAGDGPGNTIYF. DNA for the CDR3: TGTGCCAGCAGTGCAGGGGATGGCCCTGGAAACACCATATATTTT.

CDR3 protein: CASSVFGTDTQYF. CDR3 sequence (DNA): TGTGCCAGCAGCGTCTTCGGCACAGATACGCAGTATTTT. The J gene is TRBJ2-3, the V gene TRBV9; no firm D call. CDR3 size: 13 residues. Germline V lookup: CDR1 SGDLS, CDR2 YYNGEE. Trimming took off 2 bases at V and 1 base at J, with 5 bases between the two ends.

The chain has TRBV5-6 and TRBJ2-1; D is undetermined. V lost 4 bases to trimming and J lost 10 bases, with 12 bases between them. This CDR3 is 12 amino acids long. Germline CDR1 SGHDT, CDR2 YYEEEE. Here the CDR3 reads CASSLSLAEQFF. The CDR3, as DNA: TGTGCCAGCAGCCTATCGTTGGCCGAGCAGTTCTTC.

The CDR3 DNA reads as TGTGCCAGCAGTGAAGCGTGGGGGCGGAGAGAGACCCAGTACTTC. This encodes CASSEAWGRRETQYF. J is TRBJ2-5 and V is TRBV6-1, with D possibly TRBD1 on 6 matching bases. The germline V and J ends were trimmed by 0 bases and 4 bases, with 12 bases remaining between them. The CDR3 is 15 amino acids. The germline V gene has CDR1 MNHNS and CDR2 SASEGT.

The chain recombines TRBV5-6 with TRBJ1-6; 8 bases match TRBD1. This CDR3 is built from 15 residues. V lost 4 bases to trimming and J lost 7 bases; unmatched junction nucleotides: 7. The germline V gene has CDR1 SGHDT and CDR2 YYEEEE. Written as DNA, the CDR3 is TGTGCCAGCAGCGGGAGACAGGGGTGGAATTCACCCCTCCACTTT. Protein sequence: CASSGRQGWNSPLHF.

This CDR3 is CASSFGQWNSPLHF. In nucleotides, the CDR3 is TGTGCCAGCAGTTTTGGGCAGTGGAATTCACCCCTCCACTTT. The chain couples TRBV27 to TRBJ1-6; D is undetermined. Deletions cut 3 bases from V and 7 bases from J, with 10 bases between. The germline V gene has CDR1 MNHEY and CDR2 SMNVEV (reference sequence). The CDR3 totals 14 residues.

A remark on this clone: Different DNA sequences within this sample yield the same CDR3. The chain joins TRBV19 to TRBJ1-5; D gene unclear. Trimming cost V 0 bases and J 7 bases, with 7 bases left between them. Germline values: CDR1 LNHDA, CDR2 SQIVND (reference sequence). CDR3 length equals 13 residues. The CDR3 reads CASSIDRGQPQHF. The CDR3 DNA sequence: TGTGCCAGTAGTATAGATCGGGGACAGCCCCAGCATTTT.

The chain recombines TRBV2 with TRBJ2-7; 8 nucleotides match TRBD2. Trimming cost V 4 bases and J 3 bases; bases outside gene matches: 5. CDR1 and CDR2 from the germline V gene are SNHLY and FYNNEI. The CDR3 is made up of 14 amino acids. The CDR3 sequence is CASSASGSLYEQYF. The CDR3 DNA reads as TGTGCCAGCAGTGCCAGCGGGAGCCTCTACGAGCAGTACTTC.

The chain recombines TRBV10-1 with TRBJ2-2; D gene uncertain. CDR1 and CDR2 (germline): WNHNN, SYGVQD (reference sequence). V was pared by 6 bases and J by 1 base, with 9 bases between. The CDR3 has 14 residues. The CDR3, as DNA: TGCGCCAGCAGGGCCGAGAGGAACACCGGGGAGCTGTTTTTT. It codes for CASRAERNTGELFF.

This clone has a handful of counts. The chain couples TRBV16 to TRBJ1-1; D is unclear. The V and J ends lost 0 bases and 4 bases respectively, with 9 bases between them. This CDR3 region has 14 residues. Germline assignment: CDR1 KGHSY and CDR2 FQNENV. Here the CDR3 DNA reads TGTGCCAGCAGCCAATCCGGGGTCACCACTGAAGCTTTCTTT. It codes for CASSQSGVTTEAFF.

The rearrangement joins TRBV30 to TRBJ1-5, with D possibly TRBD1 on 5 matching bases. Trimming pared 1 base from V and 6 bases from J, leaving 19 bases between. The CDR3 is made up of 16 amino acids. Germline V CDR1 and CDR2: GTSNPN, SVGIG (reference sequence). As DNA, the CDR3 is TGTGCCTGGAGTGAAGGGACGGCTCTAATAGGTCAGCCCCAGCATTTT. Translated: CAWSEGTALIGQPQHF.

The chain employs TRBV5-1 and TRBJ2-5, with 9 bases fitting TRBD1. The CDR3 sequence is 14 residues long. CDR1 and CDR2 (germline): SGHRS, YFSETQ. Germline trimming cut 4 bases from V and 5 bases from J; bases unmatched to any gene: 6. The CDR3 coding sequence is TGCGCCAGCAGCAACGGACAGGGGATGGAGACCCAGTACTTC. It codes for CASSNGQGMETQYF.

The chain links TRBV5-1 to TRBJ1-1, with D possibly being TRBD1 (6 bases). The CDR3 has 16 amino acids. The V gene lost 0 bases and the J gene lost 4 bases, with 16 bases spanning the gap. From germline, CDR1 is SGHRS and CDR2 YFSETQ. CDR3 sequence reads: CASSLAGRGSGTEAFF. CDR3 nucleotide sequence: TGCGCCAGCAGCTTGGCGGGGAGGGGGAGTGGCACTGAAGCTTTCTTT. The full variable domain, completed using reference TRBV5-1 and TRBJ1-1, is KAGVTQTPRYLIKTRGQQVTLSCSPISGHRSVSWYQQTPGQGLQFLFEYFSETQRNKGNFPGRFSGRQFSNSRSEMNVSTLELGDSALYLCASSLAGRGSGTEAFFGQGTRLTVV.

This clone has a handful of counts. The V and J genes are TRBV7-2 and TRBJ1-6; D remains ambiguous. Germline loops: CDR1 SGHTA, CDR2 FQGNSA. Trimming cost V 5 bases and J 1 base, with 9 bases left between them. This CDR3 spans 15 amino acids. The CDR3 region has the DNA TGTGCCAGCAGCACCTCCGTGTCCTATAATTCACCCCTCCACTTT. This translates into CASSTSVSYNSPLHF.

The chain uses TRBV10-2 and TRBJ2-5; no clear D gene. Germline assignment: CDR1 WSHSY and CDR2 SAAADI. Trimming shortened V by 8 bases and J by 4 bases, and 8 bases separated the two germline ends. The CDR3 spans 11 residues. The CDR3 loop reads CASGEGETQYF. DNA for the CDR3: TGCGCCAGCGGGGAAGGAGAGACCCAGTACTTC.